This passage covers 13 T cell receptor beta chains from one sample sequenced in a study of vaccination effects on CD4 cells after COVID-19. The authors isolated CD4+ T cells after approximately 9 days of culture. Using immunoSEQ multiplex PCR, the repertoire was profiled, and TCRdb retains in-frame clones only, with some absent. The sample records more than 60,000 clones, about 69% being singletons. These receptors have no known antigen. The sample was CD4+ T cells from PBMCs cultured without peptide, taken before COVID-19 vaccination. These TCRs come from a human donor who had a prior SARS-CoV-2 infection.

The chain carries TRBV3-1 (or the pseudogene TRBV3-2) and TRBJ1-1; a weak D match, TRBD1 (5 bases). The CDR3 runs to 14 residues. The V gene lost 1 base and the J gene lost 9 bases, with 15 bases spanning the gap. Germline V lookup: CDR1 LGHDT, CDR2 YNNKEL (reference sequence). This CDR3 reads CASSQGAGARKAFF. DNA of the CDR3: TGTGCCAGCAGCCAAGGGGCCGGGGCAAGAAAAGCTTTCTTT.

This rearrangement joins TRBV15 to TRBJ2-3; the D call may be TRBD1 or TRBD2 (5 bases each). Germline values: CDR1 LNHNV, CDR2 YYDKDF (reference sequence). This CDR3 region has 24 residues. Trimming pared 6 bases from V and 6 bases from J, leaving 46 bases between. The CDR3 sequence: CATSQPLRTSGKPPSGTTPDTQYF. DNA of the CDR3: TGTGCCACCAGTCAACCCCTCCGTACTTCCGGGAAACCTCCTTCTGGGACCACACCGGATACGCAGTATTTT.

V and J are TRBV2 and TRBJ1-1; D is undetermined. Trimming cost V 10 bases and J 0 bases, with 12 bases left between them. Germline CDR1 reads SNHLY; CDR2 reads FYNNEI. This CDR3 contains 13 residues. In DNA form, the CDR3 reads TGTGCCATCCAGACGGAGTTGAACACTGAAGCTTTCTTT. Its protein is CAIQTELNTEAFF.

The chain carries TRBV29-1 and TRBJ1-5; the match to TRBD1 covers 7 bases. Trimming removed 4 bases from V and 0 bases from J; junction bases left unmatched: 3. This CDR3 has 14 amino acids. Germline assignment: CDR1 SQVTM and CDR2 ANQGSEA. The DNA for the CDR3 is TGCAGCGTTGGGACAGGACATAGCAATCAGCCCCAGCATTTT. Protein: CSVGTGHSNQPQHF.

The V call is TRBV25-1, the J call TRBJ1-1, with D unresolved. Between the trimmed V and J ends, which lost 6 bases and 0 bases, there was a span of 2 bases. There are 11 residues in the CDR3. Germline CDR1 is MGHDK and CDR2 is SYGVNS. The CDR3, as DNA: TGTGCCAGCAGAGTGAACACTGAAGCTTTCTTT. This encodes CASRVNTEAFF.

The chain combines TRBV2 with TRBJ1-5; possible D gene TRBD1, 6 bases. The V gene lost 7 bases and the J gene lost 4 bases, with 20 bases spanning the gap. Germline CDR1 and CDR2: SNHLY and FYNNEI. The CDR3 runs to 16 residues. The chain's CDR3 is CASNTQGNQNNQPQHF. CDR3 in DNA: TGTGCCAGCAATACTCAGGGGAATCAAAATAATCAGCCCCAGCATTTT.

This clone was counted a few times. V is TRBV7-8 and J is TRBJ2-3; TRBD1 or TRBD2 may be the D gene (6 bases each). The V end was cut by 5 bases, the J end by 1 base, with 13 bases between. Germline values: CDR1 SGHVS, CDR2 FQNEAQ. The CDR3 consists of 15 residues. CDR3 region: CASSLGGLGTDTQYF. CDR3 DNA sequence: TGTGCCAGCAGCCTCGGGGGCCTTGGCACAGATACGCAGTATTTT.

V gene TRBV5-6 combines with J gene TRBJ1-1; 8 nucleotides align to TRBD1. Germline V gene sequence: CDR1 SGHDT, CDR2 YYEEEE. Germline trimming cut 2 bases from V and 0 bases from J; bases unmatched to any gene: 6. The CDR3 is 16 amino acids. DNA for the CDR3: TGTGCCAGCAGCTTTCTCAGGGGGCAGATGAACACTGAAGCTTTCTTT. This translates into CASSFLRGQMNTEAFF.

The chain has TRBV5-4 and TRBJ2-3; D is unclear. Trimming took off 3 bases at V and 6 bases at J, with 11 bases between the two ends. The CDR3 extends over 13 amino acids. Germline V gene sequence: CDR1 SGHNT, CDR2 YYREEE (reference sequence). The CDR3 DNA sequence: TGTGCCAGCAGCTGGGGAAATCGGGATACGCAGTATTTT. Encoded protein: CASSWGNRDTQYF.

The chain links TRBV5-3 to TRBJ2-2; weak D call: TRBD2 (6 bases). Being an ORF, TRBV5-3 has a function that is uncertain. Trimming took 2 bases from V and 4 from J, leaving 12 bases between them. This CDR3 spans 15 amino acids. The CDR3 is CARSFPGVLTGELFF. CDR3 nucleotide sequence: TGTGCCAGAAGCTTTCCGGGGGTCCTCACCGGGGAGCTGTTTTTT.

V is TRBV6-2 or TRBV6-3 and J is TRBJ1-5, with D perhaps TRBD1 (6 bases). The CDR3 extends over 17 amino acids. Trimming took 0 bases from V and 10 from J, leaving 22 bases between them. Germline V gene lookup returns CDR1 MNHEY and CDR2 SVGEGT. For the CDR3, the DNA is TGTGCCAGCAGTTACTCGCAGGGGTATAGGGGCCCTCAACCCCAGCATTTT. This gives the protein CASSYSQGYRGPQPQHF.

Only a few counts were recorded for this clone. The chain recombines TRBV19 with TRBJ1-2; D may be TRBD1 (6 bases). V lost 6 bases and J lost 0, with 11 bases in between. Per the germline V gene, CDR1 is LNHDA and CDR2 is SQIVND (reference sequence). The CDR3 consists of 14 residues. CDR3 sequence reads: CASRPRGTNYGYTF. The DNA for the CDR3 is TGTGCCAGTAGACCCAGGGGAACTAACTATGGCTACACCTTC.

The chain links TRBV7-2 to TRBJ1-5; TRBD1 matches 7 bases. V lost 5 bases, J lost 7 bases, and 14 bases stayed unmatched. This CDR3 contains 16 residues. Germline CDR1 is SGHTA and CDR2 is FQGNSA. The CDR3, as DNA: TGTGCCAGCAGCCCCCGACAGGGTCGTTTAGGGCAGCCCCAGCATTTT. As protein: CASSPRQGRLGQPQHF.